This TCR beta chain was captured by sequencing in a study of identical twins. Study results and limitations: Potential partial confounding of zero-insertion analyses by invariant MAIT and iNKT cells was noted. Where beta out-of-frame sequences were concerned, excess twin sharing was weaker.

Germline trimming cut 4 bases from V and 7 bases from J; bases unmatched to any gene: 11. CDR3 length equals 16 residues. Germline-derived CDR1 and CDR2 are LGHNA and YSLEER. Turning to this clonotype: What it binds is not known.

Template switching, a step in the protocol, added a universal primer site, and cDNA carried unique molecular identifiers. TCRdb itself ran the 5' RACE reads through MiXCR, one entry per CDR3 protein. The sample shows 350,000 to 450,000 distinct CDR3 sequences, about 18% of them seen only once. Healthy Caucasians made up all donors. The sample was naive T cells sorted from blood. V is TRBV4-3 and J is TRBJ2-1, with 9 nucleotides matching TRBD2. This sequence was found in a man between 45 and 60 years old in good health. The CDR3 is CASSPRSAGGQNEQFF. Here the CDR3 DNA reads TGCGCCAGCAGCCCCCGAAGCGCGGGGGGGCAGAATGAGCAGTTCTTC.